This record looks at one TCR beta chain sequence and its context. This sample is part of a study of control samples from healthy donors and cancer patients. The CDR3 extends over 12 amino acids. V lost 7 bases to trimming and J lost 8 bases, with 14 bases between them. CDR1 MDHEN and CDR2 SYDVKM come from the germline V gene. Clones were sequenced by immunoSEQ multiplex PCR, and TCRdb holds only the in-frame ones, with some missing. Among about 160,000 clones listed, approximately 90% were seen once. The source of this sequence is a young man in good health. V gene TRBV28 combines with J gene TRBJ1-2, with D possibly TRBD1 on 5 matching bases. Sequenced sample: blood. CDR3 loop: CASTLGGNGYTF. The CDR3 coding sequence is TGTGCCAGCACCCTTGGGGGAAACGGCTACACCTTC.